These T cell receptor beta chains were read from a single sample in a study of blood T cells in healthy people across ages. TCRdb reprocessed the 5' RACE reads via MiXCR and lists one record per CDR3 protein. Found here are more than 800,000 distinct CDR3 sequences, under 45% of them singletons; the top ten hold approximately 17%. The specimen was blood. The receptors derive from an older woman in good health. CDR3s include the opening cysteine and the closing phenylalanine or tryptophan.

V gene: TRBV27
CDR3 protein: CASSWNRMNTEAFF

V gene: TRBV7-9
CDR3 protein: CASSGAGTGGEQFF

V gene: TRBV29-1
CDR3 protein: CSIVEGASGRNEQFF

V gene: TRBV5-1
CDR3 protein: CASSLDSSGRTEQYF

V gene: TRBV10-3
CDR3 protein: CAISESRLAQNEQFF

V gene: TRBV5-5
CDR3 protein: CASSGRDRENYGYTF

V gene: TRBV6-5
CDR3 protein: CAAGDNSPLHF

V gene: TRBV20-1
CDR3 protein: CSAMGQRTQETQYF

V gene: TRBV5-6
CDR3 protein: CASSFDRLKTQYF

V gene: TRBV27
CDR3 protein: CASSSSSGTPYNEQFF

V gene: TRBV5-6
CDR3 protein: CASSSSGGARNTEAFF

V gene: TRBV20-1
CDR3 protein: CSAPGGLDTQYF

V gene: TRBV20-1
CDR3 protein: CSANPGQGAPIYEQYF

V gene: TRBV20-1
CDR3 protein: CSANSPGQGNTDTQYF

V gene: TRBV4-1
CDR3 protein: CASSRTGQGNTGELFF

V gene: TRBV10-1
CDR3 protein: CASSVSGLAGGQQFF

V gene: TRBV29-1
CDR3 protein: CSAPEASGTQYF

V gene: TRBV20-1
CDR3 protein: CSARQGARDEQYF

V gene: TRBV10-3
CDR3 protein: CAISEGQGFTDTQYF

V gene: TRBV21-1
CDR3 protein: CASSGRARVGEQFF

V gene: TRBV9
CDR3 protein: CASSERLAGVTDTQYF

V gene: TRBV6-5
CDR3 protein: CAIAVRVNYGYTF

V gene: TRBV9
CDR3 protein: CASSVMASGDTGELFF

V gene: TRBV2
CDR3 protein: CASRWGNLAGVGNEQFF

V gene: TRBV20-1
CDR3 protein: CSARLEGSTDTQYF

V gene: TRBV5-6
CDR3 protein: CASSLQGGPNYGYTF

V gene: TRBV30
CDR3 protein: CAWRRDGHYEQYF

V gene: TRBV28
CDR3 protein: CASSAPGLVPDEEQFF

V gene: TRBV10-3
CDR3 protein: CAISDQTSGRSSYNEQFF

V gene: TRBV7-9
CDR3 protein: CASSSGTARVYGYTF

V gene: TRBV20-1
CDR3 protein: CSARDLKGYGYTF

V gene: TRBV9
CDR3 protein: CASSGSGDYSEQFF

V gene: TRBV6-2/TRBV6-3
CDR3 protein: CASSLGTRSNNEQFF

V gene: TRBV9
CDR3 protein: CASSPRGRVGNNEQFF

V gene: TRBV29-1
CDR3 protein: CSDTALAKNIQYF

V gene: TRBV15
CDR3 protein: CATSRVSLAAHLETQYF

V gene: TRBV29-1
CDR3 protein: CSVQRGQETQYF

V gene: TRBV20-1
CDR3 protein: CSVTRTSGRAKVNYEQYF

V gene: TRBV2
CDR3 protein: CASRGSGAFPYEQYF

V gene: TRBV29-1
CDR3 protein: CSVGGGSSYEQYF

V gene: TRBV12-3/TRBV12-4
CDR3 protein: CASRGGVGISYEQYF

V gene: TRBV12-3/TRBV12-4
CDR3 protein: CASSLSFLIYGYTF

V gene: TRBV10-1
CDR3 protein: CASSESDRGGTDTQYF

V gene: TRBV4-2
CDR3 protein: CASSQDVSGAEQYF

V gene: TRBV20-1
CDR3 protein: CSASRLVLGYEQYF

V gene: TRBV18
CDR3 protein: CASSPGQLYEQYF